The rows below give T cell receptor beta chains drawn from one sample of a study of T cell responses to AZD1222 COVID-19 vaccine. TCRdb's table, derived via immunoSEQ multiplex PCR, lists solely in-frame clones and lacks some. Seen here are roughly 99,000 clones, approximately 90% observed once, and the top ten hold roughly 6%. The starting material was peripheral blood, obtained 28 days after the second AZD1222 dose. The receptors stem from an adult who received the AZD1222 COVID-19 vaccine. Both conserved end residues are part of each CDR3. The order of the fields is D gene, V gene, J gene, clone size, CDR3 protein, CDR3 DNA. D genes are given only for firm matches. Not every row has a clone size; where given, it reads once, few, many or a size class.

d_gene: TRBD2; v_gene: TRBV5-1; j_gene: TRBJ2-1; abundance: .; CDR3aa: CASSLERTSGQGLEQFF; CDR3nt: TGCGCCAGCAGCTTGGAACGGACTAGCGGGCAGGGTCTTGAGCAGTTCTTC
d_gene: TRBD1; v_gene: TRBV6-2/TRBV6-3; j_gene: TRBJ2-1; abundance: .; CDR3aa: CASSFWTGMGDEQFF; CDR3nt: TGTGCCAGCAGTTTCTGGACAGGGATGGGAGATGAGCAGTTCTTC
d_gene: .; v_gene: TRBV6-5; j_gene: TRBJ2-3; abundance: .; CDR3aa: CASSRTAVTDTQYF; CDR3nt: TGTGCCAGCAGTAGAACAGCTGTCACAGATACGCAGTATTTT
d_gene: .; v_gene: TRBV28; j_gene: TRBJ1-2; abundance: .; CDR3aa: CASSSSTAPYGYTF; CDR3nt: TGTGCCAGCAGTTCCTCGACAGCCCCCTATGGCTACACCTTC
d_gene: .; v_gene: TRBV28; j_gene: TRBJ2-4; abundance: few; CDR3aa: CASQGGKNIQYF; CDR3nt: TGTGCCAGCCAGGGGGGTAAAAACATTCAGTACTTC
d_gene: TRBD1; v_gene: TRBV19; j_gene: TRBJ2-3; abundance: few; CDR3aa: CASGIRGRSDTQYF; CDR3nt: TGTGCCAGTGGGATCAGGGGGCGGTCAGATACGCAGTATTTT
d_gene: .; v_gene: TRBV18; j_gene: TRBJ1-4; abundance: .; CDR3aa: CASSPPGRLNEKLFF; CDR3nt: TGTGCCAGCTCACCACCGGGACGCCTTAATGAAAAACTGTTTTTT
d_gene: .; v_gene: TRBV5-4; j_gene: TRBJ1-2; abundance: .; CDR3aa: CASSLDLFRGQGYTF; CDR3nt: TGTGCCAGCAGCTTGGACCTGTTTCGGGGGCAAGGCTACACCTTC
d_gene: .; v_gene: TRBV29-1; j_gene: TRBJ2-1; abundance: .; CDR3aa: CSVEARDNYNEQFF; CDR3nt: TGCAGCGTTGAAGCTCGGGACAACTACAATGAGCAGTTCTTC
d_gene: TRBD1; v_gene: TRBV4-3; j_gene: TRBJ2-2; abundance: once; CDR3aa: CASSQNGQGATGELFF; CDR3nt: TGCGCCAGCAGCCAAAACGGACAGGGGGCTACCGGGGAGCTGTTTTTT
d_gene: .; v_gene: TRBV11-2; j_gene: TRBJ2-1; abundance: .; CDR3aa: CASSLVEVSYNEQFF; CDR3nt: TGTGCCAGCAGCTTAGTAGAGGTATCCTACAATGAGCAGTTCTTC